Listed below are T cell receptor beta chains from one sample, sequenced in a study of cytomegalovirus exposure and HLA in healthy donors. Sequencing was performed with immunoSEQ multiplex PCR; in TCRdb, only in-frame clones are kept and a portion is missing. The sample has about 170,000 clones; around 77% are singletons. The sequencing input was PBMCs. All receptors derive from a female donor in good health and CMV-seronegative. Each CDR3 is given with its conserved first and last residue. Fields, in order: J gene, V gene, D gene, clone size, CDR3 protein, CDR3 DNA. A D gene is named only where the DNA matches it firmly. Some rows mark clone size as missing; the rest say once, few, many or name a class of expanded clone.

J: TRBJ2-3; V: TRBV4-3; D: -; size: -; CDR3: CASSRKGGRPDTQYF; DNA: TGCGCCAGCAGCCGTAAGGGGGGGCGGCCAGATACGCAGTATTTT
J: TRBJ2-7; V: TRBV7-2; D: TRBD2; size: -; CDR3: CASSWTSSYEQYF; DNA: TGTGCCAGCAGCTGGACTAGTTCCTACGAGCAGTACTTC
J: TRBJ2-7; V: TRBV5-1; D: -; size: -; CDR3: CASSFDRLSYEQYF; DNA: TGCGCCAGCAGCTTTGACAGGTTGTCCTACGAGCAGTACTTC
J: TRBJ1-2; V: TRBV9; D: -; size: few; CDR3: CASSHRDHGYTF; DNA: TGTGCCAGCAGCCACAGGGATCATGGCTACACCTTC
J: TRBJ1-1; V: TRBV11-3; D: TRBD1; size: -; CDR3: CASSEGQQAFF; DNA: TGTGCCAGCAGCGAGGGACAGCAAGCTTTCTTT
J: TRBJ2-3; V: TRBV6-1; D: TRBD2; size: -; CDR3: CASSEIAGGFTDTQYF; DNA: TGTGCCAGCAGTGAAATAGCGGGGGGGTTCACAGATACGCAGTATTTT
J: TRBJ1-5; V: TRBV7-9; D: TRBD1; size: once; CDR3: CASSGVQGGQPQHF; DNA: TGTGCCAGCAGTGGGGTACAGGGGGGTCAGCCCCAGCATTTT
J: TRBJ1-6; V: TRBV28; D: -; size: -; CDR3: CASSPMGSNSPLHF; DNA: TGTGCCAGCAGTCCTATGGGGAGTAATTCACCCCTCCACTTT
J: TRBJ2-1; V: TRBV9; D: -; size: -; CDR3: CASSAGGMSSYNEQFF; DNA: TGTGCCAGCAGCGCCGGCGGGATGAGCTCCTACAATGAGCAGTTCTTC
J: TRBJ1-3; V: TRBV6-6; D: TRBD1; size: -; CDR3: CASSLQGAAGNTIYF; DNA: TGTGCCAGCAGCCTACAGGGGGCAGCTGGAAACACCATATATTTT
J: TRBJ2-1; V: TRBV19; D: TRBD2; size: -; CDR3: CASARGEGPYNEQFF; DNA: TGTGCCAGTGCCCGCGGGGAGGGCCCCTACAATGAGCAGTTCTTC
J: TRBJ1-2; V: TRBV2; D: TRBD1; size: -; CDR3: CASSESPGGGYTF; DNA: TGTGCCAGCAGTGAAAGTCCAGGGGGTGGCTACACCTTC
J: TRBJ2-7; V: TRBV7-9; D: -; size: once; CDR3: CSSSLAREQYF; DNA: TGTTCCAGCAGCTTAGCGCGGGAGCAGTACTTC
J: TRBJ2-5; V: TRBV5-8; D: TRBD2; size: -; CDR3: CASSLGSGLAGAPAETQYF; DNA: TGTGCCAGCAGCTTGGGTTCGGGACTAGCGGGGGCCCCCGCGGAGACCCAGTACTTC
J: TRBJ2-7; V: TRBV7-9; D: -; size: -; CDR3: CASSLDLGANEQYF; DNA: TGTGCCAGCAGCTTAGATCTGGGGGCCAACGAGCAGTACTTC
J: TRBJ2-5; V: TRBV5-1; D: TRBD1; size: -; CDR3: CASSSKVTGGAETQYF; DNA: TGCGCCAGCAGCTCAAAAGTGACAGGGGGCGCAGAGACCCAGTACTTC
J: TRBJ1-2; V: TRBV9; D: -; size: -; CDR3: CASSVEEGYGYTF; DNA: TGTGCCAGCAGCGTAGAGGAGGGCTATGGCTACACCTTC
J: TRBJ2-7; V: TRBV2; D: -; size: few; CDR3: CASSGQVGYEQYF; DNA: TGTGCCAGCAGTGGACAGGTTGGGTACGAGCAGTACTTC
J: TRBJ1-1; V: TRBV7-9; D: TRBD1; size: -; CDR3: CASSLNQGANTEAFF; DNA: TGTGCCAGCAGCCTCAACCAGGGGGCTAACACTGAAGCTTTCTTT
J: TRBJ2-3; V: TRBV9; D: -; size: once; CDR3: CASSVDPGSTDTQYF; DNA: TGTGCCAGCAGCGTAGATCCGGGGAGCACAGATACGCAGTATTTT
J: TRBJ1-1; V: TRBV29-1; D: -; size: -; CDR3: CSVGQMNTEAFF; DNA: TGCAGCGTTGGACAGATGAACACTGAAGCTTTCTTT
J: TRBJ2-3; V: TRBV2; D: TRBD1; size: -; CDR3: CASSTGVWDTQYF; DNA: TGTGCCAGCAGTACAGGGGTTTGGGATACGCAGTATTTT
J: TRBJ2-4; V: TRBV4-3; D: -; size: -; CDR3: CASSQDLTGENIQYF; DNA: TGCGCCAGCAGCCAAGATCTTACAGGCGAAAACATTCAGTACTTC
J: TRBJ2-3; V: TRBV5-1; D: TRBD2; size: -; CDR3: CASSLGRADRTDTQYF; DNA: TGCGCCAGCAGCCTGGGGAGGGCCGACCGCACAGATACGCAGTATTTT
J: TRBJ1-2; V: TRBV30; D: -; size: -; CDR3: CAWSRLPWEDRNYGYTF; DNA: TGTGCCTGGAGCAGGCTTCCCTGGGAGGACCGCAACTATGGCTACACCTTC
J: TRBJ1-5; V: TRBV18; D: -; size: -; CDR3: CASSPGFRHSKDQPQHF; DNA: TGTGCCAGCTCACCTGGTTTTAGGCACAGCAAGGATCAGCCCCAGCATTTT
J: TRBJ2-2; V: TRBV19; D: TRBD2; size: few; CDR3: CASSIVGLAVNTGELFF; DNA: TGTGCCAGTAGTATAGTAGGACTAGCGGTGAACACCGGGGAGCTGTTTTTT
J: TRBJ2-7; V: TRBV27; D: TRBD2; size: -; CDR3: CASSATRLARDEQYF; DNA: TGTGCCAGCAGTGCCACCCGACTAGCTCGGGACGAGCAGTACTTC
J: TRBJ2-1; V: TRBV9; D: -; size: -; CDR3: CASSVGSSSYNEQFF; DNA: TGTGCCAGCAGCGTTGGGTCTAGCTCCTACAATGAGCAGTTCTTC
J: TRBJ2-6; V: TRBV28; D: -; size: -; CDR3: CASSLPQLGAQGANVLTF; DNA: TGTGCCAGCAGTCTACCCCAATTGGGGGCGCAAGGGGCCAACGTCCTGACTTTC
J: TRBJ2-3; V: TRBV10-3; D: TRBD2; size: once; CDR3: CAIKGLAEGRRPDTQYF; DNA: TGTGCCATCAAAGGACTAGCGGAGGGCAGGCGCCCAGATACGCAGTATTTT
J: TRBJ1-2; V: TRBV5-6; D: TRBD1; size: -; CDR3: CASSFGQEGSYYGYTF; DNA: TGTGCCAGCAGCTTCGGACAGGAAGGAAGCTACTATGGCTACACCTTC
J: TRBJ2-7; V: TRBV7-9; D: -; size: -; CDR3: CASSLGTVMGEQYF; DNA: TGTGCCAGCAGCTTAGGGACAGTGATGGGCGAGCAGTACTTC
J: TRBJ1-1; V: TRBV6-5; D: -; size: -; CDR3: CASSYSRGGSTEAFF; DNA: TGTGCCAGCAGTTACTCGAGGGGAGGGAGCACTGAAGCTTTCTTT
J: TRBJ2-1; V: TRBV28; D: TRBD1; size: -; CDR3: CASSLYRGDRIGEQFF; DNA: TGTGCCAGCAGTTTGTACAGGGGGGATCGAATAGGTGAGCAGTTCTTC
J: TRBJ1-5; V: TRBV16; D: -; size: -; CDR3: CASSLSGGDGQPQHF; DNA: TGTGCCAGCAGCCTTTCGGGAGGGGACGGTCAGCCCCAGCATTTT
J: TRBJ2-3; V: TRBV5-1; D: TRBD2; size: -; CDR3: CASSLVPGLVTDTQYF; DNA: TGCGCCAGCAGCTTAGTACCGGGACTAGTCACGGATACGCAGTATTTT
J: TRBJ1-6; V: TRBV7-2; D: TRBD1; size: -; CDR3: CASSPGTGYSPLHF; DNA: TGTGCCAGCAGCCCCGGGACAGGGTACTCACCCCTCCACTTT
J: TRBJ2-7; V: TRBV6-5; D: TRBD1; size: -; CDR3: CASKPGGSYEQYF; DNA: TGTGCCAGCAAGCCAGGGGGATCCTACGAGCAGTACTTC
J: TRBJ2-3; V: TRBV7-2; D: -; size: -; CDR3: CASSPPLGGPDTQYF; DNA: TGTGCCAGCAGCCCCCCTTTGGGGGGGCCAGATACGCAGTATTTT
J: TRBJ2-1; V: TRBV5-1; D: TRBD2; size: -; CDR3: CASSRGDRGYNEQFF; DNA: TGCGCCAGCAGCCGGGGGGACCGGGGATACAATGAGCAGTTCTTC